The 4 T cell receptor beta chains below come from one sample, sequenced in a study of Graves' ophthalmopathy and Graves' hyperthyroidism. RNA transcripts yielded amplified TCR beta CDR3 regions. HTBI primers were employed in first-round RT-PCR, then a second-round multiplex PCR followed. TCRdb re-derived calls from the multiplex PCR reads in MiXCR, one entry per CDR3 protein. The table records roughly 380,000 distinct CDR3 sequences, roughly 15% of them present only once. Input material: peripheral blood. The receptors were gathered from a young woman with stable Graves' hyperthyroidism.

This clonotype was counted at least ten times. The chain has TRBV9 and TRBJ1-1, with TRBD1 matching over 9 bases. The V and J ends lost 3 bases and 0 bases, in that order; junction bases with no gene match: 9. The CDR3 spans 17 residues. Germline loops: CDR1 SGDLS, CDR2 YYNGEE. CDR3 coding DNA: TGTGCCAGCAGCGCCGTCCCGGGACAGGGAATGAACACTGAAGCTTTCTTT. It is translated as CASSAVPGQGMNTEAFF.

Many counts were recorded for this clonotype. DNA for the CDR3: TGTGCCACGGGGAACACCGGGGAGCTGTTTTTT. This translates into CATGNTGELFF. The chain recombines TRBV12-3 or TRBV12-4 with TRBJ2-2; D gene uncertain. The CDR3 length is 11 residues. V was clipped by 10 bases and J by 1 base, with 4 bases between them.

This clonotype was counted at least ten times. The V gene is TRBV10-3, the J gene TRBJ2-5; the D is unclear. The V and J ends lost 2 bases and 4 bases respectively, with 2 bases between them. The CDR3 sequence is 11 residues long. The germline gives CDR1 ENHRY, CDR2 SYGVKD. CDR3 in amino acids: CAISEGETQYF. The CDR3 coding sequence is TGTGCCATCAGTGAGGGAGAGACCCAGTACTTC.

This clonotype was counted many times. J is TRBJ2-7 and V is TRBV6-2 or TRBV6-3, with TRBD1 as a possible D gene (5 bases). V lost 2 bases and J 2 bases, leaving 10 bases between the germline ends. Germline V gene data show CDR1 as MNHEY and CDR2 as SVGEGT. The CDR3 length is 14 residues. The CDR3 is CASSYVRGTYEQYF. In DNA, the CDR3 is TGTGCCAGCAGTTACGTAAGGGGTACCTACGAGCAGTACTTC.